The T cell receptor beta chain described here comes from a study of control samples from healthy donors and cancer patients. J gave up 4 bases and V 3 bases, and 8 bases lay outside the gene matches. The CDR3 extends over 17 amino acids. The germline CDR1 and CDR2 sequences are PRHDT and FYEKMQ (reference sequence). Repertoires were generated with immunoSEQ multiplex PCR, while TCRdb's copy carries only in-frame clones and drops some. The sample has roughly 140,000 clones; around nine tenths are singletons. This chain uses TRBV13 with TRBJ1-4; 10 bases are a match to TRBD1. The sequence came from a man aged 25 to 45 in good health. The sample taken for sequencing was blood. CDR3 coding DNA: TGTGCCAGCAGCTTCGGGTCGCGGGACAGGGGTAATGAAAAACTGTTTTTT. The encoded protein is CASSFGSRDRGNEKLFF.